The 26 T cell receptor beta chains below all came from one sample that was sequenced in a study of cytomegalovirus exposure and HLA in healthy donors. Primers for the PCR totalled 60 Vbeta and 13 Jbeta. The table came from immunoSEQ multiplex PCR; TCRdb's copy has only in-frame clones and leaves some out. Of over 100,000 clones listed, 85% to 90% are singletons. Input material: PBMCs. All receptors derive from a woman aged 25 to 39 in good health and CMV-seronegative.

The CDR3 region is CASSLLAGAYEQYF. In DNA, the CDR3 is TGTGCCAGCAGCTTACTAGCGGGGGCCTACGAGCAGTACTTC. The chain carries TRBV7-2 and TRBJ2-7; 10 positions match TRBD2. The CDR3 runs 14 residues. V lost 2 bases and J lost 2; bases outside the gene matches: 0. CDR1 and CDR2 (germline): SGHTA, FQGNSA.

This clone appeared a single time. This chain joins TRBV11-1 and TRBJ1-1, with 12 bases lining up with TRBD1. Germline CDR1 and CDR2: SGHAT and FQDESV (reference sequence). J was trimmed by 4 bases and V by 6 bases; bases with no gene match: 6. The CDR3 length is 15 residues. This CDR3 is CASRPGQGAFTEAFF. The CDR3 coding sequence is TGTGCCAGCAGACCGGGACAGGGGGCTTTCACTGAAGCTTTCTTT.

The chain recombines TRBV7-8 with TRBJ1-1, with a possible D match to TRBD1 (6 bases). Germline loops: CDR1 SGHVS, CDR2 FQNEAQ. CDR3 length equals 17 residues. V lost 3 bases, J lost 5 bases, and 22 bases lay in between. CDR3 region: CASSFSRDTFTRTEAFF. Written as DNA, the CDR3 is TGTGCCAGCAGCTTCTCCCGGGACACCTTCACGAGGACTGAAGCTTTCTTT.

This clone was seen a handful of times. The chain is built from TRBV25-1 and TRBJ1-1; 7 positions match TRBD1. V trimming: 0 bases; J trimming: 6 bases; junction bases outside the gene matches: 4. CDR1 is MGHDK and CDR2 is SYGVNS in the germline V gene. This CDR3 has 14 residues. The CDR3 coding sequence is TGTGCCAGCAGTGAATATGGGGGGACAGCTGAAGCTTTCTTT. Translating it yields CASSEYGGTAEAFF.

This chain links TRBV5-4 with TRBJ2-5; 8 nucleotides line up with TRBD1. V was clipped by 4 bases and J by 5 bases; unmatched bases: 10. CDR1 and CDR2 (germline): SGHNT, YYREEE (reference sequence). This CDR3 has 15 residues. CDR3 in amino acids: CASSPRQGSGETQYF. The CDR3 nucleotides read TGTGCCAGCAGCCCAAGACAGGGGTCGGGGGAGACCCAGTACTTC.

The chain joins TRBV7-9 to TRBJ1-4; D gene unclear. The CDR3 loop spans 14 amino acids. V gave up 0 bases and J gave up 5 bases, with 7 bases separating them. From germline, CDR1 is SEHNR and CDR2 FQNEAQ (reference sequence). The CDR3 sequence is CASSLASSNEKLFF. DNA of the CDR3: TGTGCCAGCAGCTTAGCTAGCAGCAATGAAAAACTGTTTTTT.

This chain links TRBV13 with TRBJ2-3, with 7 bases lining up with TRBD2. Germline V CDR1 and CDR2: PRHDT, FYEKMQ (reference sequence). Trimming cost V 5 bases and J 0 bases; bases outside gene matches: 8. The CDR3 covers 16 residues. CDR3 amino acids: CASSLRAGSSTDTQYF. In DNA form, the CDR3 reads TGTGCCAGCAGCCTCAGAGCGGGATCTAGCACAGATACGCAGTATTTT.

The V and J genes are TRBV11-2 and TRBJ2-7, with D possibly matching TRBD1 (5 bases). Per germline, CDR1 SGHAT and CDR2 FQNNGV. The V gene lost 6 bases and the J gene lost 4 bases, with 13 bases spanning the gap. The CDR3 is 13 amino acids. The CDR3 bases are TGTGCCAGCAGACCAGGGTTAACATACGAGCAGTACTTC. This codes for CASRPGLTYEQYF. Using reference TRBV11-2 and TRBJ2-7 for the parts outside the CDR3, the full variable domain is EAGVAQSPRYKIIEKRQSVAFWCNPISGHATLYWYQQILGQGPKLLIQFQNNGVVDDSQLPKDRFSAERLKGVDSTLKIQPAKLEDSAVYLCASRPGLTYEQYFGPGTRLTVT.

V and J are TRBV7-9 and TRBJ1-1; D may be TRBD1 (5 bases). Trimming took 1 base from V and 6 from J, leaving 15 bases between them. Germline V CDR1 and CDR2: SEHNR, FQNEAQ (reference sequence). The CDR3 extends over 15 amino acids. CDR3 nucleotides: TGTGCCAGCAGCTTAGGGCCGAAAGGACACGCTGAAGCTTTCTTT. Translating gives CASSLGPKGHAEAFF.

V usage is TRBV18 and J usage is TRBJ2-2; TRBD1 agrees at 12 bases. J gave up 3 bases and V 2 bases, and 7 bases lay outside the gene matches. The CDR3 is made up of 18 amino acids. Germline V gene data show CDR1 as KGHSH and CDR2 as LQKENI. CDR3 region: CASSPFPGQGAYTGELFF. For the CDR3, the DNA is TGTGCCAGCTCACCATTCCCGGGACAGGGGGCTTACACCGGGGAGCTGTTTTTT. Full variable domain (outside the CDR3, taken from reference TRBV18 and TRBJ2-2): NAGVMQNPRHLVRRRGQEARLRCSPMKGHSHVYWYRQLPEEGLKFMVYLQKENIIDESGMPKERFSAEFPKEGPSILRIQQVVRGDSAAYFCASSPFPGQGAYTGELFFGEGSRLTVL.

This clone was detected only a few times. Here the CDR3 DNA reads TGTGCCAGCAGCTTACGCAGGAATGAAAAACTGTTTTTT. It is translated as CASSLRRNEKLFF. J is TRBJ1-4 and V is TRBV7-6, with no clear D. CDR1 SGHVS and CDR2 FNYEAQ come from the germline V gene. The CDR3 runs to 13 residues. With 2 bases removed from V and 5 bases from J, the gap between germline ends came to 6 bases. The complete variable domain, with remaining parts taken from reference TRBV7-6 and TRBJ1-4, reads GAGVSQSPRYKVTKRGQDVALRCDPISGHVSLYWYRQALGQGPEFLTYFNYEAQQDKSGLPNDRFSAERPEGSISTLTIQRTEQRDSAMYRCASSLRRNEKLFFGSGTQLSVL.

The chain combines TRBV7-9 with TRBJ2-1, with 14 positions matching TRBD2. The CDR3 has 15 residues. V was pared by 4 bases and J by 8 bases, with 4 bases of the junction left unmatched. Germline V lookup: CDR1 SEHNR, CDR2 FQNEAQ (reference sequence). The CDR3 region is CASSSGLAGAYEQFF. CDR3 DNA sequence: TGTGCCAGCAGCTCGGGACTAGCGGGAGCCTATGAGCAGTTCTTC.

The chain has TRBV7-2 and TRBJ1-2; TRBD1 aligns across 7 bases. Germline lookup yields CDR1 SGHTA and CDR2 FQGNSA. The CDR3 has 15 residues. V was pared by 8 bases and J by 5 bases, with 14 bases of the junction left unmatched. The CDR3, as DNA: TGTGCCAGCTCCCCGGGGGACAGCCTACTATATGGCTACACCTTC. Its translation: CASSPGDSLLYGYTF.

The gene calls are TRBV5-4 and TRBJ2-7; 11 bases line up with TRBD2. Germline trimming cut 2 bases from V and 4 bases from J; bases unmatched to any gene: 2. There are 14 residues in the CDR3. Germline assignment: CDR1 SGHNT and CDR2 YYREEE (reference sequence). DNA for the CDR3: TGTGCCAGCAGCTTTAGCGGGGGGGGGTACGAGCAGTACTTC. It codes for CASSFSGGGYEQYF.

The rearrangement links TRBV7-6 to TRBJ2-1, with 8 positions matching TRBD1. The CDR3 loop spans 15 amino acids. Germline V gives CDR1 SGHVS, CDR2 FNYEAQ. V lost 4 bases, J lost 7 bases, and 9 bases stayed unmatched. CDR3 region: CASSSPYRGRNEQFF. The CDR3 DNA is TGTGCCAGCAGCTCCCCATACAGGGGGAGGAATGAGCAGTTCTTC.

The CDR3 here is CASSPGTGGGYGYTF. The CDR3 DNA follows: TGTGCCAGCAGCCCAGGGACAGGGGGAGGCTATGGCTACACCTTC. The chain joins TRBV4-2 to TRBJ1-2, with 11 nucleotides matching TRBD1. This CDR3 spans 15 amino acids. The junction had 5 bases not matched to a gene; V was cut back by 4 bases and J by 4 bases. The germline V gene encodes CDR1 LGHNA and CDR2 YNFKEQ.

This clone turned up a few times. This sequence joins TRBV5-5 and TRBJ1-4; no clear D gene. Between the trimmed V and J ends, which lost 0 bases and 4 bases, there was a span of 10 bases. Germline V lookup: CDR1 SGHKS, CDR2 YYEKEE (reference sequence). The CDR3 covers 15 residues. In nucleotides, the CDR3 is TGTGCCAGCAGCTTGGGAGGCAGAAGTAATGAAAAACTGTTTTTT. Amino acid sequence: CASSLGGRSNEKLFF.

V gene TRBV28 combines with J gene TRBJ1-3; D remains ambiguous. Deletions cut 2 bases from V and 1 base from J, with 9 bases between. Germline CDR1 MDHEN, CDR2 SYDVKM. This CDR3 is built from 15 residues. CDR3 nucleotide sequence: TGTGCCAGCAGTTTACTAGGAGGGTCTGGAAACACCATATATTTT. This gives the protein CASSLLGGSGNTIYF.

The chain is built from TRBV6-6 and TRBJ1-2; 11 bases agree with TRBD1. Germline lookup yields CDR1 MNHNY and CDR2 SVGAGI (reference sequence). The ends lost 5 bases at V and 4 bases at J; junction bases unmatched: 6. This CDR3 is 15 amino acids long. The CDR3 DNA reads TGTGCCAGCAGTCCCCCGGGACAGGGGGTCTATGGCTACACCTTC. This codes for CASSPPGQGVYGYTF.

The chain links TRBV28 to TRBJ1-1, with 9 nucleotides matching TRBD1. J was trimmed by 6 bases and V by 6 bases; bases with no gene match: 2. CDR1 and CDR2 (germline): MDHEN, SYDVKM. CDR3 length equals 12 residues. CDR3 sequence reads: CASSTGGPEAFF. CDR3 DNA sequence: TGTGCCAGCAGCACAGGGGGCCCTGAAGCTTTCTTT.

The count of this clone is one. The CDR3, as DNA: TGTGCCAGCAGCTCCCGGGACTCTTCAGGGACCGGGGAGCTGTTTTTT. This codes for CASSSRDSSGTGELFF. V gene TRBV11-2 combines with J gene TRBJ2-2, with D possibly being TRBD2 (6 bases). This CDR3 comprises 16 residues. CDR1 SGHAT and CDR2 FQNNGV come from the germline V gene. Trimming pared 4 bases from V and 5 bases from J, leaving 17 bases between. Full variable domain (rest looked up from reference TRBV11-2 and TRBJ2-2): EAGVAQSPRYKIIEKRQSVAFWCNPISGHATLYWYQQILGQGPKLLIQFQNNGVVDDSQLPKDRFSAERLKGVDSTLKIQPAKLEDSAVYLCASSSRDSSGTGELFFGEGSRLTVL.

V usage is TRBV7-2 and J usage is TRBJ1-2; 10 bases map to TRBD1. Germline V gene data show CDR1 as SGHTA and CDR2 as FQGNSA. The CDR3 consists of 14 residues. With V trimmed by 5 bases and J by 2 bases, 2 bases remained unmatched. CDR3 nucleotides: TGTGCCAGCAGCCGGACAGGGGGGAACTATGGCTACACCTTC. Its protein is CASSRTGGNYGYTF.

The CDR3 reads CASSLTGIIGELFF. CDR3 coding DNA: TGTGCCAGCAGTTTAACAGGGATTATAGGGGAGCTGTTTTTT. The genes are TRBV6-5 and TRBJ2-2; tentative D call: TRBD1 (6 bases). The germline gives CDR1 MNHEY, CDR2 SVGAGI. The CDR3 totals 14 residues. V was trimmed by 4 bases and J by 8 bases, leaving 14 bases between them.

The J gene is TRBJ2-7, the V gene TRBV5-5, with 9 bases fitting TRBD1. V trimming: 1 base; J trimming: 7 bases; junction bases outside the gene matches: 6. This CDR3 comprises 14 residues. CDR1 SGHKS and CDR2 YYEKEE come from the germline V gene (reference sequence). CDR3 sequence (DNA): TGTGCCAGCAGCTTGCGACAGGGGGGCTATGAGCAGTACTTC. Amino acids: CASSLRQGGYEQYF.

V gene TRBV4-1 combines with J gene TRBJ1-6, with TRBD1 as a possible D gene (5 bases). V was clipped by 0 bases and J by 8 bases, with 14 bases between them. This CDR3 comprises 16 residues. CDR1 is MGHRA, CDR2 YSYEKL, per germline. CDR3 sequence: CASSQDSPGGDSPLHF. The CDR3 DNA sequence: TGCGCCAGCAGCCAAGATTCCCCGGGGGGGGATTCACCCCTCCACTTT.

The chain employs TRBV7-2 and TRBJ1-4, with 8 nucleotides matching TRBD1. This CDR3 is built from 14 residues. J lost 7 bases, V lost 5 bases, and 6 bases had no gene match. CDR1 is SGHTA, CDR2 FQGNSA, per germline. CDR3 DNA sequence: TGTGCCAGCAGCCCCGGACAGGGCTTTGAAAAACTGTTTTTT. Its protein is CASSPGQGFEKLFF.